The clone carrying this T cell receptor (beta chain) was observed a handful of times. Its antigen is as yet unknown. Two oligonucleotides, mixed equimolar, formed the beta constant-region primer covering TRBC1 and TRBC2. Four rounds of PCR amplified the ligated cDNA using nested alpha and beta constant-region primers plus SP2. A single record per CDR3 protein comes from TCRdb applying MiXCR to the UMI-ligation and nested PCR reads. The sample carries approximately 100,000 distinct CDR3 sequences, 14% recorded once. This entry is derived from a study of naive and memory T cell subsets. Findings of the study overall: Especially in CD8 cells, naive repertoires contained a few larger clonotypes, possibly CD45RA-re-expressing memory cells. In CD4 and CD8 cells, diversity dropped from naive through EMRA. Expression changes during T cell differentiation may affect RNA-based TCR counts.

Cells stained for CD3, CD4, CD8, CD45RA, CD27 and viability were sorted into four CD45RA/CD27 subsets. This receptor was taken from a human donor in good health. Material: naive CD8+ T cells from blood.

The CDR3 protein is CASSLTGGRDRGTGELFF. CDR3 coding DNA: TGTGCCAGCAGCCTTACGGGTGGTCGGGACAGGGGAACCGGGGAGCTGTTTTTT. The rearrangement joins TRBV11-2 to TRBJ2-2; the match to TRBD1 covers 10 bases. CDR1 SGHAT and CDR2 FQNNGV come from the germline V gene. V was pared by 5 bases and J by 5 bases, with 14 bases of the junction left unmatched. The CDR3 sequence is 18 residues long.